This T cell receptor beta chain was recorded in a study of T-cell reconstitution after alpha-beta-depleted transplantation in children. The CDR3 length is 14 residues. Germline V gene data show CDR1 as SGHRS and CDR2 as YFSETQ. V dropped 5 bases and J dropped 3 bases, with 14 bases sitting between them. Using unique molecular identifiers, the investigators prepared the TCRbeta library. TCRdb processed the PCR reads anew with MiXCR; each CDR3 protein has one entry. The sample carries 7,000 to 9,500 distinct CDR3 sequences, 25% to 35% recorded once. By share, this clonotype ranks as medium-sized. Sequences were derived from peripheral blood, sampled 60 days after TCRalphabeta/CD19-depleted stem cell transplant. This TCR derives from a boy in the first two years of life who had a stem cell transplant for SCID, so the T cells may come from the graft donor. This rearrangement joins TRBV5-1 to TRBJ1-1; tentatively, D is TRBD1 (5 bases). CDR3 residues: CASRSLRGYTEAFF. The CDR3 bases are TGCGCCAGCAGATCTCTACGGGGCTACACTGAAGCTTTCTTT.